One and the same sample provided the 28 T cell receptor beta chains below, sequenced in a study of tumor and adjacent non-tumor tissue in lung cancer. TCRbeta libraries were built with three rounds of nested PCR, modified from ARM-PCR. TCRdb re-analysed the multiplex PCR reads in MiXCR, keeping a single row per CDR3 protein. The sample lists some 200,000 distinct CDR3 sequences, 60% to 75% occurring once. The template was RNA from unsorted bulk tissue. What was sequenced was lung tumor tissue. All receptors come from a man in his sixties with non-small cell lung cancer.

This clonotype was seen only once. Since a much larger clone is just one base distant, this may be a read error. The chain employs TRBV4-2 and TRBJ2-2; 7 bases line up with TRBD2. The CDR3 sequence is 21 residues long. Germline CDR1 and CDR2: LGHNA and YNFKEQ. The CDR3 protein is CVSSQDIAGWTSEMRTGELFF. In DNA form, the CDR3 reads TGTGTCAGCAGCCAAGATATCGCAGGGTGGACTAGTGAGATGAGGACCGGGGAGCTGTTTTTT.

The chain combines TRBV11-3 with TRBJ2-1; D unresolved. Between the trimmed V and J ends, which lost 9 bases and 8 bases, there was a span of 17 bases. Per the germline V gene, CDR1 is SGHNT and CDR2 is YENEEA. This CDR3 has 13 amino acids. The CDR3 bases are TGTGCCAGTAGGAGTGGGTTTGGGGATGAGCAGTTCTTC. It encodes CASRSGFGDEQFF.

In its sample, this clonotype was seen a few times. This CDR3 reads CSVVPPAWDNEQFF. The CDR3 DNA reads as TGCAGCGTTGTTCCGCCAGCCTGGGACAATGAGCAGTTCTTC. The rearrangement uses TRBV29-1 and TRBJ2-1; D remains unclear. The CDR3 runs 14 residues. Trimming left V 4 bases short and J 5 bases short, with 15 bases between. CDR1 is SQVTM and CDR2 is ANQGSEA in the germline V gene.

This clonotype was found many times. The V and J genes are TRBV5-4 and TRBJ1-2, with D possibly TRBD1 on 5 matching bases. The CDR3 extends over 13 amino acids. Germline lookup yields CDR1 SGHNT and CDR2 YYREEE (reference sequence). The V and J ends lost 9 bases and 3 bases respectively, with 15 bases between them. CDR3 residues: CATGAWGYYGYTF. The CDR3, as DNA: TGTGCCACCGGGGCATGGGGATACTATGGCTACACCTTC.

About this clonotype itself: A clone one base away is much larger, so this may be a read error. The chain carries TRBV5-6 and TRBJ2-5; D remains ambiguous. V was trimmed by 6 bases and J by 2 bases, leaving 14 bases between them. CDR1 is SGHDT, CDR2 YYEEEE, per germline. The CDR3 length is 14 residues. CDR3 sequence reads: CASTRQNGQETQYF. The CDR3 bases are TGTGCCAGCACCCGCCAGAACGGACAAGAGACCCAGTACTTC.

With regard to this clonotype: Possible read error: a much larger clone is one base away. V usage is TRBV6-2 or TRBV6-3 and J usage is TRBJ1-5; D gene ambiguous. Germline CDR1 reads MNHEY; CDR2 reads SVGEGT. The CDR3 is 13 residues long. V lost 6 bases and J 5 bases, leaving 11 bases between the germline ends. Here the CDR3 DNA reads TGTGCCAGCAGCGACGGCGGCTATCAGCCCCAGCATTTT. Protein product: CASSDGGYQPQHF.

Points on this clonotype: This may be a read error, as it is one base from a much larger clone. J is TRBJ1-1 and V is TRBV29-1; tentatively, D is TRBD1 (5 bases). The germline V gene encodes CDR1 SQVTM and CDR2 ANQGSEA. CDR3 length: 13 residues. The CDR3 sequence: CRVRRGAYTEAFF. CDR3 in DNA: TGCAGGGTGAGGAGGGGAGCGTACACTGAAGCTTTCTTT.

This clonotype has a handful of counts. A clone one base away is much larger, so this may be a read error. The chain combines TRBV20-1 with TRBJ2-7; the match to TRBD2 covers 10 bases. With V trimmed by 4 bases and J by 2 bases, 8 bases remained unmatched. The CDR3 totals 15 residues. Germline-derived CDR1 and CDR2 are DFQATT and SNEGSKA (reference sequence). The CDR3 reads CSAIDQGLATYEQYF. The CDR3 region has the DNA TGCAGTGCTATAGATCAGGGACTAGCGACCTACGAGCAGTACTTC.

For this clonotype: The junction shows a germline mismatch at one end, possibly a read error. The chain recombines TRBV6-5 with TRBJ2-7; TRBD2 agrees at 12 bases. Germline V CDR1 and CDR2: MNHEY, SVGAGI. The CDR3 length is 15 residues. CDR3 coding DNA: TGTGCCAGCAGTCCACTAGCGGGGGGTTCCTACGAGGAGTACTTC. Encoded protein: CASSPLAGGSYEEYF.

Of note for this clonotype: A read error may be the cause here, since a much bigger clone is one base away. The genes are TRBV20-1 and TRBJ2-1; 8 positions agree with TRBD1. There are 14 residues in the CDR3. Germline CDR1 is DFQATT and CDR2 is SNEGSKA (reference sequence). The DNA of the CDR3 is TGCAGTGCTGCCCGACAGGGGAATTACAGTGAGCAGTTCTTC. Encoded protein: CSAARQGNYSEQFF.

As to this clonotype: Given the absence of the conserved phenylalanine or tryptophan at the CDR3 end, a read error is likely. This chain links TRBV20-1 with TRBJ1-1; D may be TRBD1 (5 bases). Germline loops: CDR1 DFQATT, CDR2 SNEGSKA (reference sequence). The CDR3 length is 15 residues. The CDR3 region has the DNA TGCAATGCTAGCGCAGGACACTCTATGAACATTGAAGCTTTCTCT. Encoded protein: CNASAGHSMNIEAFS.

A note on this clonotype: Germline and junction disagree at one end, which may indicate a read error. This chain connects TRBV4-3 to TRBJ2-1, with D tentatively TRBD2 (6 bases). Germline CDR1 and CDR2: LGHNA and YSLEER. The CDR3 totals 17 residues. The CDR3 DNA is TGCGCAACCAGCCAAGACCCGGAGGGCTGGATAAGAAATGAGCAGTTCTTT. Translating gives CATSQDPEGWIRNEQFF.

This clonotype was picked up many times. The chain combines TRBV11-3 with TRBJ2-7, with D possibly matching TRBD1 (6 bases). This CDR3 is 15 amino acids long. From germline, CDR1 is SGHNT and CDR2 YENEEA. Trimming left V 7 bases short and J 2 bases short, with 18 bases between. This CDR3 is CASTQGPNVAYEQYF. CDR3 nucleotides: TGTGCCAGCACCCAGGGGCCCAACGTGGCCTACGAGCAGTACTTC.

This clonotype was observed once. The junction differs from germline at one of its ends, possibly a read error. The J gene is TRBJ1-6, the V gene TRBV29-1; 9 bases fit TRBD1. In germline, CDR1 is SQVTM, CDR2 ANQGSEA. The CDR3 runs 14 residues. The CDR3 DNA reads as TGTAGCGTTGCCCAGGACAGGGGATTTTTGACCCTTCATTTT. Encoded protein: CSVAQDRGFLTLHF.

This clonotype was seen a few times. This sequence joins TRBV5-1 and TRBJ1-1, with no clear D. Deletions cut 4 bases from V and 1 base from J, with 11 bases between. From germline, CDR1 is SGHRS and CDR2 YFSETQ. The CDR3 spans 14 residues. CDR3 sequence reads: CASSPGTGNTEAFF. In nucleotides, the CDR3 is TGCGCCAGCAGCCCGGGTACGGGGAACACTGAAGCTTTCTTT.

CDR3 in DNA: TGCGCCAGCAGCCAAGAAAGGCCAGGGGCTTCGAACACCGGGGAGCTGTTTTTT. This encodes CASSQERPGASNTGELFF. The rearrangement uses TRBV4-3 and TRBJ2-2, with D possibly matching TRBD1 (6 bases). This CDR3 comprises 18 residues. Trimming took 0 bases from V and 0 from J, leaving 14 bases between them. Germline assignment: CDR1 LGHNA and CDR2 YSLEER.

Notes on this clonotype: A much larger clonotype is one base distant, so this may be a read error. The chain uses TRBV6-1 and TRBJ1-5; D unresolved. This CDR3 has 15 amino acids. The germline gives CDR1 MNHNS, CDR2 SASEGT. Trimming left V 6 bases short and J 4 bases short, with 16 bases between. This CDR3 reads CASRLSSEWNQPQHF. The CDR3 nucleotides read TGTGCCAGCAGGCTGAGTTCAGAGTGGAATCAGCCCCAGCATTTT.

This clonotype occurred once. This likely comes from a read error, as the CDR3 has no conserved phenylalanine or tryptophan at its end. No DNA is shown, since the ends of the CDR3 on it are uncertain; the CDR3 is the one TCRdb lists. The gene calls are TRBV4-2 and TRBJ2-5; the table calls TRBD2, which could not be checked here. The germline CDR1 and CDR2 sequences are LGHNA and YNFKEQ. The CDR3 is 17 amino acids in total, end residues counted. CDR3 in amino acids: CASSQGTSGGLGETQYY.

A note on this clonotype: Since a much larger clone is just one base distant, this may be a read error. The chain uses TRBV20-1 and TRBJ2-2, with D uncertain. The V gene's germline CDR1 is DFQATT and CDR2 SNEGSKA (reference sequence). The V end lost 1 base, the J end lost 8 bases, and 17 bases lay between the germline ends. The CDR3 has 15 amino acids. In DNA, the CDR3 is TGCAGTGCTAGAGCCTCCGAGAGAGATCATGGGGAGCTGTTTTTT. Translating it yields CSARASERDHGELFF.

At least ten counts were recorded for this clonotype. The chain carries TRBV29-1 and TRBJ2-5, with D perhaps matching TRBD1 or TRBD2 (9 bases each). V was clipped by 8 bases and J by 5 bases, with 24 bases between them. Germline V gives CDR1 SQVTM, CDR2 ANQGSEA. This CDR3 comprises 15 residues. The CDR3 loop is CSSGTGRSGGETQYF. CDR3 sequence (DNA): TGCAGCTCAGGGACAGGGAGAAGCGGGGGGGAGACCCAGTACTTC. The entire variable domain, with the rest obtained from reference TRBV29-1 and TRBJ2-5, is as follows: SAVISQKPSRDICQRGTSLTIQCQVDSQVTMMFWYRQQPGQSLTLIATANQGSEATYESGFVIDKFPISRPNLTFSTLTVSNMSPEDSSIYLCSSGTGRSGGETQYFGPGTRLLVL.

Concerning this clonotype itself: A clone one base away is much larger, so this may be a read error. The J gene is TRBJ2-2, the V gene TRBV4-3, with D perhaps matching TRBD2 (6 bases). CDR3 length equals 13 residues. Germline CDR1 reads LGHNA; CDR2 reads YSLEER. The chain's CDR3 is CASSPIQGGELLF. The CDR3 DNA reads TGCGCCAGCAGCCCGATCCAGGGCGGGGAGCTGTTATTT.

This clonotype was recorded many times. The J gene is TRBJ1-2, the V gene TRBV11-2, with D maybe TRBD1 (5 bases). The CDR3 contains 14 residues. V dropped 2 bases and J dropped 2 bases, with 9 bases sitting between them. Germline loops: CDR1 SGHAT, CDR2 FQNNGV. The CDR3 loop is CASSLQGANYGYTF. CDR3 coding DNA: TGTGCCAGCAGCTTACAGGGAGCGAACTATGGCTACACCTTC.

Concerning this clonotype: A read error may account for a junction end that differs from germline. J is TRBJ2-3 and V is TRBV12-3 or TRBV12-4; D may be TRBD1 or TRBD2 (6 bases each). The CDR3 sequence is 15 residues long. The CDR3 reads CASTGTCGDTDTQYF. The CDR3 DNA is TGTGCTAGCACAGGGACTTGCGGGGACACAGATACGCAGTATTTT.

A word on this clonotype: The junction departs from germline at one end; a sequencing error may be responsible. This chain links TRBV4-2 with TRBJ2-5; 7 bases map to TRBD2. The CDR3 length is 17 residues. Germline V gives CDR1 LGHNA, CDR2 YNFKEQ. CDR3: CASSEERGLAVGETQYF. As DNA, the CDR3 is TGTGCCAGCAGCGAAGAAAGGGGTCTAGCGGTGGGAGAGACCCAGTACTTC.

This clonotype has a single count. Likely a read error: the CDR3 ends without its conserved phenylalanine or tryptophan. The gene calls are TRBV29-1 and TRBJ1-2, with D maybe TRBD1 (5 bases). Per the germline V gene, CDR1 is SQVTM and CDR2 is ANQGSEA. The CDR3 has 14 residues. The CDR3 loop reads CSVDRSGIHYDYTV. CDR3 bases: TGCAGCGTTGATAGGTCAGGGATTCACTATGACTACACCGTC.

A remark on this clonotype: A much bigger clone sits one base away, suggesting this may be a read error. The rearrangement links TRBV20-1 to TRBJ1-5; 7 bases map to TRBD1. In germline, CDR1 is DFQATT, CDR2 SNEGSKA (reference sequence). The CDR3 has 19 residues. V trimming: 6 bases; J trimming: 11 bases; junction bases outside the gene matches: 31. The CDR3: CSANDGMTGLLTTNKSQHF. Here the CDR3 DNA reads TGCAGTGCAAACGATGGGATGACAGGGCTACTGACTACAAATAAGTCCCAGCATTTT.

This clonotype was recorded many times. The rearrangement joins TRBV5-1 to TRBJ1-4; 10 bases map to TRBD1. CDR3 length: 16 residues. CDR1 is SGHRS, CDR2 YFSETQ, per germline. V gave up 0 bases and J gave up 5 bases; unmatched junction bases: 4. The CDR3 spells CASSLDLGQGNEKLFF. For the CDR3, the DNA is TGCGCCAGCAGCTTGGATTTGGGACAGGGGAATGAAAAACTGTTTTTT.

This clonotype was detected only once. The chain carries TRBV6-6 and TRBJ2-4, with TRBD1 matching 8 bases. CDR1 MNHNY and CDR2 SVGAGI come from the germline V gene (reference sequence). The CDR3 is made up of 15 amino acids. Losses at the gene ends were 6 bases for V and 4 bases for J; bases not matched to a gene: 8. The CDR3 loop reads CASRNEQGVKNIQYF. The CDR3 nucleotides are TGTGCCAGCAGGAACGAACAGGGGGTTAAAAACATTCAGTACTTC.